This section outlines one T cell receptor (beta chain) sequence together with its context. The entry originates in a study of shared T cell receptors in the human thymus. Profiling relied on immunoSEQ multiplex PCR, and the TCRdb table lists in-frame clones only, not all of them. The table includes a few hundred thousand clones, around 95% detected once. The CDR3 runs to 14 residues. V gave up 6 bases and J gave up 4 bases, with 15 bases separating them. CDR1 and CDR2 from the germline V gene are MNHEY and SVGAGI. The genes are TRBV6-5 and TRBJ1-2; D gene unclear. Sequencing was performed on thymocytes. The receptor was derived from a human donor. The CDR3 region has the DNA TGTGCCAGCAGCGCCGATAGAAGTACCTATGGCTACACCTTC. Its translation: CASSADRSTYGYTF.